This TCR beta chain was captured in a study of blood T cells in healthy people across ages. Background on the study: When template switching was applied, about one barcoded beta molecule was captured per two T cells.

Every donor gave ten milliliters of peripheral blood. Sample-barcoded 5' priming and a J-beta primer mix drove a second PCR of about 6 to 12 cycles. From the 5' RACE reads, TCRdb called clonotypes with MiXCR, one entry per CDR3 protein. The repertoire holds about 1.7 million distinct CDR3 sequences, with approximately 28% as singletons. This clonotype was picked up a small number of times. Its antigen is currently unknown. Study-level findings and limits: Among T cells, TCR beta diversity per million cells dropped roughly linearly as age rose.

Sequencing input: blood. This receptor was identified in a woman aged 25 to 39 in good health.

CDR3 coding DNA: TGTGCCAGCCACCGGGAAATCTATGGCTACACCTTC. Protein sequence: CASHREIYGYTF. V usage is TRBV7-9 and J usage is TRBJ1-2; D is unresolved. Trimming removed 8 bases from V and 4 bases from J, with 11 bases in between. CDR1 and CDR2 (germline): SEHNR, FQNEAQ (reference sequence). This CDR3 comprises 12 residues.